A single sample is the source of the 19 T cell receptor beta chains below, sequenced in a study of blood T cell repertoires in COVID-19. Clones were sequenced by immunoSEQ multiplex PCR, and TCRdb holds only the in-frame ones, with some missing. The sample yields nearly 350,000 clones, around 86% seen once. Specimen: peripheral blood. Receptor source: a woman aged 45-60 years with COVID-19, enrolled during active disease.

The chain uses TRBV7-9 and TRBJ2-3, with D possibly matching TRBD2 (5 bases). Germline V gene data show CDR1 as SEHNR and CDR2 as FQNEAQ (reference sequence). V gave up 10 bases and J gave up 6 bases, with 14 bases separating them. There are 12 residues in the CDR3. For the CDR3, the DNA is TGTGCCACCGGGGTGCTCGGGGATACGCAGTATTTT. Translating gives CATGVLGDTQYF.

This clone came up once. The V call is TRBV7-9, the J call TRBJ2-1; D possibly corresponds to TRBD2 (5 bases). The V gene's germline CDR1 is SEHNR and CDR2 FQNEAQ (reference sequence). V was clipped by 8 bases and J by 4 bases, with 15 bases between them. This CDR3 contains 14 residues. The DNA of the CDR3 is TGTGCCAGCGAATCTTCTAGCTCTTACAATGAGCAGTTCTTC. It yields the protein CASESSSSYNEQFF.

This sequence joins TRBV5-1 and TRBJ2-1, with a tentative D call TRBD1 (6 bases). Between the trimmed V and J ends, which lost 3 bases and 0 bases, there was a span of 13 bases. The CDR3 contains 16 residues. The germline gives CDR1 SGHRS, CDR2 YFSETQ. The CDR3 DNA reads as TGCGCCAGCAGCTCTATTGACAGGCTCTCCTACAATGAGCAGTTCTTC. Protein product: CASSSIDRLSYNEQFF.

The chain uses TRBV11-3 and TRBJ2-1; D remains ambiguous. The CDR3 extends over 14 amino acids. Trimming took off 8 bases at V and 9 bases at J, with 20 bases between the two ends. Germline CDR1 SGHNT, CDR2 YENEEA. The CDR3 nucleotides read TGTGCCAGCGCTAGGTCCGGATCACACCTTGAGCAGTTCTTC. Its protein is CASARSGSHLEQFF.

This sequence joins TRBV10-3 and TRBJ2-1, with D unresolved. The CDR3 has 17 amino acids. V lost 11 bases, J lost 0 bases, and 23 bases lay in between. Germline CDR1 and CDR2: ENHRY and SYGVKD. The CDR3 region is CAVKRSAEYLSYNEQFF. In DNA, the CDR3 is TGTGCCGTCAAAAGGAGCGCCGAATACCTCTCCTACAATGAGCAGTTCTTC.

This rearrangement joins TRBV19 to TRBJ1-1, with 7 bases matching TRBD1. CDR3 length: 13 residues. V lost 2 bases, J lost 8 bases, and 5 bases stayed unmatched. Germline loops: CDR1 LNHDA, CDR2 SQIVND (reference sequence). The CDR3 protein is CASSIIGTEEAFF. The CDR3 bases are TGTGCCAGTAGTATAATCGGGACAGAAGAAGCTTTCTTT.

This chain joins TRBV6-5 and TRBJ1-5, with a possible D match to TRBD1 (5 bases). Trimming took 3 bases from V and 0 from J, leaving 9 bases between them. Looked up from germline, CDR1 is MNHEY and CDR2 is SVGAGI. The CDR3 is made up of 15 amino acids. CDR3 in DNA: TGTGCCAGCAGTTATTCAGGGTATAGCAATCAGCCCCAGCATTTT. Translation: CASSYSGYSNQPQHF.

The chain is built from TRBV7-9 and TRBJ1-1, with D unresolved. Trimming took 2 bases from V and 7 from J, leaving 11 bases between them. The V gene's germline CDR1 is SEHNR and CDR2 FQNEAQ (reference sequence). The CDR3 loop spans 13 amino acids. The CDR3 DNA sequence: TGTGCCAGCAGCTTAAACAGACCGGATGAAGCTTTCTTT. It encodes CASSLNRPDEAFF.

The J gene is TRBJ1-2, the V gene TRBV6-5, with D possibly matching TRBD1 (5 bases). V shed 6 bases and J shed 6 bases, with 17 bases lying between them. The CDR3 length is 14 residues. Germline-derived CDR1 and CDR2 are MNHEY and SVGAGI. The CDR3 sequence is CASSLAGTGHGYTF. In DNA, the CDR3 is TGTGCCAGCAGCCTAGCGGGCACAGGCCATGGCTACACCTTC.

The DNA of the CDR3 is TGCGCCAGCAGCTTGGACACAGGGGGCAGCTCCTATAATTCACCCCTCCACTTT. This gives the protein CASSLDTGGSSYNSPLHF. The gene calls are TRBV5-1 and TRBJ1-6; 9 bases fit TRBD1. J was trimmed by 0 bases and V by 0 bases; bases with no gene match: 4. CDR1 and CDR2 from the germline V gene are SGHRS and YFSETQ. CDR3 length: 18 amino acids.

This rearrangement joins TRBV12-3 or TRBV12-4 to TRBJ2-1, with a tentative D call TRBD2 (5 bases). The CDR3 consists of 13 residues. V lost 5 bases and J lost 3, with 8 bases in between. CDR3: CASSPTSYNEQFF. As DNA, the CDR3 is TGTGCCAGCAGTCCTACTAGCTACAATGAGCAGTTCTTC.

This clone was counted a few times. The V and J genes are TRBV19 and TRBJ1-1, with 7 nucleotides matching TRBD1. V was pared by 3 bases and J by 0 bases, with 1 base of the junction left unmatched. Germline V gives CDR1 LNHDA, CDR2 SQIVND (reference sequence). This CDR3 is 14 amino acids long. CDR3 in amino acids: CASSMGQMNTEAFF. The CDR3 DNA follows: TGTGCCAGTAGTATGGGACAGATGAACACTGAAGCTTTCTTT.

The chain has TRBV4-1 and TRBJ2-2, with unresolved D. V was pared by 0 bases and J by 6 bases, with 17 bases between. This CDR3 is built from 17 residues. Germline V CDR1 and CDR2: MGHRA, YSYEKL. The CDR3 region has the DNA TGCGCCAGCAGCCAAGATGACCCTAACACGCAGGCCGGGGAGCTGTTTTTT. It is translated as CASSQDDPNTQAGELFF.

J is TRBJ1-1 and V is TRBV11-2; D not certain. Trimming stripped 3 bases from V and 4 bases from J, with 9 bases between. Germline V CDR1 and CDR2: SGHAT, FQNNGV. This CDR3 has 13 residues. As DNA, the CDR3 is TGTGCCAGCAGCTTGACCCAGGCCACTGAAGCTTTCTTT. Protein sequence: CASSLTQATEAFF.

This chain joins TRBV5-1 and TRBJ2-6; D might be TRBD2 (6 bases). The ends were cut back, 0 bases at V and 4 bases at J, with 8 bases in the middle. Germline CDR1 SGHRS, CDR2 YFSETQ. This CDR3 has 15 amino acids. This chain's CDR3 is CASSLAGVGANVLTF. The CDR3 nucleotides are TGCGCCAGCAGCTTGGCGGGGGTAGGGGCCAACGTCCTGACTTTC.

The rearrangement uses TRBV6-4 and TRBJ1-1; possibly TRBD1 for D (6 bases). Germline V CDR1 and CDR2: MRHNA, SNTAGT. The V end was cut by 2 bases, the J end by 1 base, with 14 bases between. The CDR3 has 16 amino acids. This chain's CDR3 is CASSDKGRGPNTEAFF. The CDR3 nucleotides are TGTGCCAGCAGTGACAAGGGCAGGGGCCCGAACACTGAAGCTTTCTTT.

The chain couples TRBV7-9 to TRBJ1-5; 12 bases align to TRBD1. The CDR3 runs to 16 residues. Germline values: CDR1 SEHNR, CDR2 FQNEAQ (reference sequence). Trimming took 1 base from V and 4 from J; bases not matched to a gene: 2. CDR3 region: CASSLGGQGANQPQHF. The CDR3 nucleotides read TGTGCCAGCAGCTTAGGGGGACAGGGGGCGAATCAGCCCCAGCATTTT. Full variable domain (missing parts from reference TRBV7-9 and TRBJ1-5): DTGVSQNPRHKITKRGQNVTFRCDPISEHNRLYWYRQTLGQGPEFLTYFQNEAQLEKSRLLSDRFSAERPKGSFSTLEIQRTEQGDSAMYLCASSLGGQGANQPQHFGDGTRLSIL.

V and J are TRBV18 and TRBJ2-6; 11 positions match TRBD1. Unmatched junction bases numbered 1, after V lost 3 bases and J lost 0 bases. CDR1 KGHSH and CDR2 LQKENI come from the germline V gene. This CDR3 has 17 residues. DNA for the CDR3: TGTGCCAGCTCACCGGACAGGGGGCCCTCTGGGGCCAACGTCCTGACTTTC. Protein sequence: CASSPDRGPSGANVLTF.

The gene calls are TRBV13 and TRBJ2-7; D remains ambiguous. The CDR3 is 12 residues long. Germline CDR1 PRHDT, CDR2 FYEKMQ (reference sequence). Trimming cost V 2 bases and J 6 bases, with 8 bases left between them. This chain's CDR3 is CASSLLESEQYF. The CDR3 DNA sequence: TGTGCCAGCAGCTTATTAGAGAGCGAGCAGTACTTC.